Below, 21 T cell receptor beta chains from the same sample are listed, as sequenced in a study of T cells in Graves' hyperthyroidism and ophthalmopathy. What was amplified from RNA transcripts were TCR beta CDR3 regions. Primed by the HTBI set, a first-round RT-PCR was run on the TCR CDR3. One entry per CDR3 protein, called by TCRdb with MiXCR from the multiplex PCR reads. The sample lists around 250,000 distinct CDR3 sequences, roughly 22% occurring once. Sequencing was done on a sample of blood. These receptors came from a woman in her forties with Graves' ophthalmopathy.

This clonotype was seen many times. The gene calls are TRBV7-9 and TRBJ1-1, with D unresolved. The V gene lost 4 bases and the J gene lost 5 bases, with 14 bases spanning the gap. The germline V gene encodes CDR1 SEHNR and CDR2 FQNEAQ (reference sequence). CDR3 length equals 14 residues. CDR3 coding DNA: TGTGCCAGCAGCTCGCTGGACGGGGATACTGAAGCTTTCTTT. Encoded protein: CASSSLDGDTEAFF. Full variable domain (remainder filled in from reference TRBV7-9 and TRBJ1-1): DTGVSQNPRHKITKRGQNVTFRCDPISEHNRLYWYRQTLGQGPEFLTYFQNEAQLEKSRLLSDRFSAERPKGSFSTLEIQRTEQGDSAMYLCASSSLDGDTEAFFGQGTRLTVV.

The table lists this clonotype with many counts. The gene calls are TRBV29-1 and TRBJ2-7, with a weak D call TRBD2 (6 bases). The CDR3 length is 10 residues. The V gene's germline CDR1 is SQVTM and CDR2 ANQGSEA. Deletions cut 4 bases from V and 7 bases from J, with 8 bases between. The CDR3 loop reads CSVAGTEQYF. The CDR3 DNA sequence: TGCAGCGTTGCCGGGACTGAGCAGTACTTC.

This clonotype was seen many times. The J gene is TRBJ1-5, the V gene TRBV12-3 or TRBV12-4; D not resolved. Trimming left V 7 bases short and J 4 bases short, with 8 bases between. CDR3 length: 12 residues. The CDR3 sequence is CASNRENQPQHF. For the CDR3, the DNA is TGTGCCAGCAACAGAGAGAATCAGCCCCAGCATTTT.

This clonotype was counted at least ten times. The chain joins TRBV7-9 to TRBJ1-2, with 8 bases lining up with TRBD1. CDR1 SEHNR and CDR2 FQNEAQ come from the germline V gene (reference sequence). V shed 5 bases and J 1 base; nucleotides not matched to a gene: 3. The CDR3 has 14 residues. CDR3 in DNA: TGTGCCAGCAGCCGGACAGGGAATAACTATGGCTACACCTTC. It is translated as CASSRTGNNYGYTF.

This clonotype was counted ten times or more. J is TRBJ2-2 and V is TRBV2; D may be TRBD2 (6 bases). Germline V gene sequence: CDR1 SNHLY, CDR2 FYNNEI. V was shortened by 7 bases and J by 1 base, with 10 bases between the two germline ends. This CDR3 is 14 amino acids long. The CDR3 loop reads CASIGRENTGELFF. In nucleotides, the CDR3 is TGTGCCAGCATAGGGCGGGAGAACACCGGGGAGCTGTTTTTT. The variable domain in full, completed from reference TRBV2 and TRBJ2-2, reads EPEVTQTPSHQVTQMGQEVILRCVPISNHLYFYWYRQILGQKVEFLVSFYNNEISEKSEIFDDQFSVERPDGSNFTLKIRSTKLEDSAMYFCASIGRENTGELFFGEGSRLTVL.

The CDR3: CASRQQGRGNQPQHF. In nucleotides, the CDR3 is TGTGCCAGCAGACAACAAGGTCGTGGCAATCAGCCCCAGCATTTT. V and J are TRBV2 and TRBJ1-5; no clear D. The CDR3 loop spans 15 amino acids. V was shortened by 6 bases and J by 2 bases, with 14 bases between the two germline ends. The germline gives CDR1 SNHLY, CDR2 FYNNEI.

This clonotype was picked up many times. This chain links TRBV12-3 or TRBV12-4 with TRBJ1-1; D remains ambiguous. Trimming took 4 bases from V and 0 from J, leaving 9 bases between them. The CDR3 consists of 14 residues. The CDR3 nucleotides are TGTGCCAGCAGTTCGGCCGGGATGAACACTGAAGCTTTCTTT. Its translation: CASSSAGMNTEAFF.

This clonotype has a count of ten or more. This rearrangement joins TRBV6-5 to TRBJ1-1; D gene unclear. Germline assignment: CDR1 MNHEY and CDR2 SVGAGI. The CDR3 totals 14 residues. V was clipped by 4 bases and J by 1 base, with 10 bases between them. Written as DNA, the CDR3 is TGTGCCAGCAGTTTTTCTGAGGGGAACACTGAAGCTTTCTTT. The encoded protein is CASSFSEGNTEAFF.

This clonotype came up many times. V gene TRBV19 combines with J gene TRBJ2-2; the match to TRBD1 covers 10 bases. CDR1 and CDR2 from the germline V gene are LNHDA and SQIVND (reference sequence). CDR3 length equals 14 residues. Germline trimming cut 9 bases from V and 7 bases from J; bases unmatched to any gene: 8. This CDR3 is CASLRQGASGELFF. As DNA, the CDR3 is TGTGCCAGCTTAAGACAGGGGGCGAGCGGGGAGCTGTTTTTT.

The sample holds a few counts of this clonotype. V usage is TRBV18 and J usage is TRBJ2-7; no firm D call. Deletions cut 5 bases from V and 3 bases from J, with 17 bases between. The CDR3 runs to 15 residues. Germline loops: CDR1 KGHSH, CDR2 LQKENI. CDR3 protein: CASSSALGPDYEQYF. The DNA for the CDR3 is TGTGCCAGCTCATCAGCGCTTGGGCCAGACTACGAGCAGTACTTC.

This clonotype was observed many times. V usage is TRBV14 and J usage is TRBJ1-6, with a weak D call TRBD1 (5 bases). The CDR3 is 14 amino acids. V lost 1 base and J lost 9, with 10 bases in between. Germline V gene data show CDR1 as SGHDN and CDR2 as FVKESK. In DNA form, the CDR3 reads TGTGCCAGCAGCCAAGTAGGGGTGGGTTCACCCCTCCACTTT. Translation gives CASSQVGVGSPLHF.

This clonotype has at least ten counts. This sequence joins TRBV28 and TRBJ2-4; 8 bases agree with TRBD2. V lost 6 bases to trimming and J lost 2 bases; unmatched junction nucleotides: 12. The germline V gene has CDR1 MDHEN and CDR2 SYDVKM. CDR3 length: 17 residues. The CDR3 DNA follows: TGTGCCAGCAGGCCGTCGGGGGGGGCCTACTCCAAAAACATTCAGTACTTC. The encoded protein is CASRPSGGAYSKNIQYF.

This clonotype was recorded at least ten times. J is TRBJ2-7 and V is TRBV20-1, with 8 bases matching TRBD1. V gave up 6 bases and J gave up 1 base; unmatched junction bases: 14. The CDR3 has 16 amino acids. Germline assignment: CDR1 DFQATT and CDR2 SNEGSKA (reference sequence). The CDR3: CSATLRQGFISYEQYF. The CDR3 DNA reads as TGCAGTGCAACGCTTCGACAGGGGTTTATTTCCTACGAGCAGTACTTC.

In this sample, this clonotype turned up many times. The chain carries TRBV6-5 and TRBJ1-2, with 7 bases matching TRBD1. There are 14 residues in the CDR3. CDR1 is MNHEY, CDR2 SVGAGI, per germline. Unmatched junction bases numbered 6, after V lost 6 bases and J lost 2 bases. The CDR3 spells CASSSGTANYGYTF. The CDR3 nucleotides are TGTGCCAGCAGCTCCGGGACAGCCAACTATGGCTACACCTTC.

This clonotype was detected ten times or more. The chain joins TRBV15 to TRBJ2-5; no firm D call. Trimming took 2 bases from V and 1 from J, leaving 11 bases between them. The CDR3 runs to 15 residues. Germline CDR1 is LNHNV and CDR2 is YYDKDF (reference sequence). DNA of the CDR3: TGTGCCACCAGCAGAAGAACGGGCACCCAAGAGACCCAGTACTTC. Translating gives CATSRRTGTQETQYF.

This clonotype was counted only a few times. CDR3 sequence: CASSSGHTGELFF. Here the CDR3 DNA reads TGCGCCAGCAGCTCTGGACACACCGGGGAGCTGTTTTTT. The chain combines TRBV5-1 with TRBJ2-2; D gene ambiguous. The CDR3 loop spans 13 amino acids. CDR1 is SGHRS, CDR2 YFSETQ, per germline. Trimming removed 3 bases at V and 3 bases at J, with 6 bases between.

This clonotype was recorded at least ten times. The chain employs TRBV28 and TRBJ2-7; tentatively, D is TRBD1 (5 bases). The CDR3 is 14 residues long. With 5 bases removed from V and 0 bases from J, the gap between germline ends came to 11 bases. Germline CDR1 reads MDHEN; CDR2 reads SYDVKM. DNA for the CDR3: TGTGCCAGCAGTCAACAGGTTCCCTCCTACGAGCAGTACTTC. It encodes CASSQQVPSYEQYF.

This clonotype was seen repeatedly, ten times or more. The gene calls are TRBV6-2 or TRBV6-3 and TRBJ2-2; tentatively, D is TRBD2 (5 bases). Germline V CDR1 and CDR2: MNHEY, SVGEGT. Trimming cost V 0 bases and J 3 bases, with 20 bases left between them. There are 19 residues in the CDR3. CDR3 nucleotides: TGTGCCAGCAGTTACTCACTCAGTTGGGAGCGTAGAGACACCGGGGAGCTGTTTTTT. Encoded protein: CASSYSLSWERRDTGELFF.

This clonotype was detected ten times or more. V and J are TRBV20-1 and TRBJ1-2, with 12 nucleotides matching TRBD1. Per the germline V gene, CDR1 is DFQATT and CDR2 is SNEGSKA (reference sequence). J was trimmed by 7 bases and V by 5 bases; bases with no gene match: 5. The CDR3 consists of 13 residues. The CDR3 spells CSAGGQGAFGYTF. The CDR3 coding sequence is TGCAGTGCTGGGGGACAGGGGGCGTTTGGCTACACCTTC.

The genes are TRBV6-1 and TRBJ2-2; 12 nucleotides match TRBD1. CDR3 length: 15 residues. CDR1 is MNHNS, CDR2 SASEGT, per germline. V lost 4 bases, J lost 6 bases, and 3 bases stayed unmatched. The CDR3: CASSVGTGGSGELFF. DNA of the CDR3: TGTGCCAGCAGTGTGGGGACAGGGGGCTCCGGGGAGCTGTTTTTT.

V is TRBV5-8 and J is TRBJ2-7; perhaps TRBD2 as D (5 bases). CDR1 and CDR2 (germline): SGHTS, YDEGEE. This CDR3 is 15 amino acids long. Trimming pared 0 bases from V and 6 bases from J, leaving 16 bases between. The CDR3 loop is CASSLARVIRGEQYF. The DNA for the CDR3 is TGTGCCAGCAGCTTGGCGAGGGTCATACGAGGCGAGCAGTACTTC.